A selection of T cell receptor beta chains follows, all from one sample in a study of T cell repertoires in cytomegalovirus infection. TCRdb fed the reads into MiXCR, producing one record per CDR3 protein. The repertoire holds about 20,000 distinct CDR3 sequences, over 40% seen once, with approximately 94% in the top ten. Antigens of these TCRs are unknown. The sample here was CD8+ T cells from cultured PBMCs, taken from culture after CMV antigen stimulation. The receptors stem from a human donor in good health (CMV status not recorded). Some clones in this sample may be carry-over from other donors' samples. The CDR3 runs from the conserved cysteine through the conserved F or W. A D gene is named only where the DNA matches it firmly. Expanded clones are given a class, and other clones once, few, many or no size at all.

>12|TRBV11-2|NA|TRBJ2-3|NA
TGTGCCAGCAGCCAGTCGTGGGATACGCAGTATTTT
CASSQSWDTQYF
>16|TRBV7-8|few|TRBJ2-3|TRBD2
TGTGCCAGCAGCTTCTTTTTAGCGGGAGGACTAGATACGCAGTATTTT
CASSFFLAGGLDTQYF
>16|TRBV28|NA|TRBJ1-5|NA
TGTGCCAGCAGTTTAAATCCCAGGAAGAGCGGTCAGCCCCAGCATTTT
CASSLNPRKSGQPQHF
>12|TRBV12-3/TRBV12-4|NA|TRBJ1-3|NA
TGTGCCAGCAGCTTCTCTGGAAACACCATATATTTT
CASSFSGNTIYF
>17|TRBV19|NA|TRBJ2-3|NA
TGTGCCAGTAGTAAAAGGGCCCGAGGCTCCTACACAGATACGCAGTATTTT
CASSKRARGSYTDTQYF
>13|TRBV2|few|TRBJ1-2|NA
TGTGCCAGCAGTGCCCCGACAGGTTATGGCTACACCTTC
CASSAPTGYGYTF
>17|TRBV7-8|many|TRBJ1-3|NA
TGTGCCAGCAGCTTAAGGGGGGCGATCGTCTCTGGAAACACCATATATTTT
CASSLRGAIVSGNTIYF
>17|TRBV7-2|few|TRBJ1-2|NA
TGTGCCAGCAGCTTTCTCCGGGAGGGGGACTTTAACTATGGCTACACCTTC
CASSFLREGDFNYGYTF
>15|TRBV7-6|NA|TRBJ1-1|NA
TGTGCCAGCAGCTTAGGAGGGCAGCTGAACACTGAAGCTTTCTTT
CASSLGGQLNTEAFF
>11|TRBV6-8|NA|TRBJ2-5|NA
TGTGCCAGCAGCCATCAAGAGACCCAGTACTTC
CASSHQETQYF
>14|TRBV28|many|TRBJ1-3|NA
TGTGCCAGCAGCCCCCCTCGACCCGGAAACACCATATATTTT
CASSPPRPGNTIYF
>15|TRBV4-1|NA|TRBJ2-5|TRBD2
TGCGCCAGCAGCCAGGCTAGCGGCTCGCAAGAGACCCAGTACTTC
CASSQASGSQETQYF
>14|TRBV27|NA|TRBJ2-1|NA
TGTGCCAGTTCGGGTCGCAGCTCCTACAATGAGCAGTTCTTC
CASSGRSSYNEQFF
>15|TRBV7-9|few|TRBJ1-2|NA
TGTGCCAGCAGCCCCCGGGGGGCGATGGGCTATGGCTACACCTTC
CASSPRGAMGYGYTF
>12|TRBV7-6|NA|TRBJ2-7|NA
TGTGCCAGCAGCTCCGGAACCCTGGAGCAGTACTTC
CASSSGTLEQYF
>16|TRBV7-4|NA|TRBJ1-5|NA
TGTGCCAGCAGCTTAGTTAACGGGGGAGCCGCTCAGCCCCAGCATTTT
CASSLVNGGAAQPQHF
>20|TRBV5-6|NA|TRBJ2-7|NA
TGTGCCAGCAGCGGTTGGGGGACATCGGAAAACGGCGGGGAGTTCTACGAGCAGTACTTC
CASSGWGTSENGGEFYEQYF
>21|TRBV11-2|many|TRBJ2-7|TRBD2
TGTGCCAGCAGTTCCACAAATGGGCCGGGACTAGCGGGAGAAAGATCCTACGAGCAGTACTTC
CASSSTNGPGLAGERSYEQYF
>14|TRBV11-2|NA|TRBJ1-1|NA
TGTGCCAGCAGCTTAGACTTTAGCGGCACTGAAGCTTTCTTT
CASSLDFSGTEAFF
>12|TRBV12-5|NA|TRBJ2-7|NA
TGTGCTAGTTCCATCGGGGCCTACGAGCAGTACTTC
CASSIGAYEQYF
>15|TRBV6-2/TRBV6-3|once|TRBJ2-1|TRBD2
TGTGCCAGCAGTCCATGGACTAGCGGGGGTAATGAGCAGTTCTTC
CASSPWTSGGNEQFF
>16|TRBV6-2/TRBV6-3|NA|TRBJ1-6|NA
TGTGCCAGCAGATACCGCCGGCAGGGTATTTATTCACCCCTCCACTTT
CASRYRRQGIYSPLHF
>14|TRBV7-2|NA|TRBJ2-7|TRBD2
TGTGCCAGCAGCTACGGACTAGCGGTTTACGAGCAGTACTTC
CASSYGLAVYEQYF
>14|TRBV7-2|few|TRBJ1-5|NA
TGTGCCAGCAGCCCCTCTGGCGGCAATCAGCCCCAGCATTTT
CASSPSGGNQPQHF
>17|TRBV7-8|many|TRBJ2-6|TRBD1
TGTGCCAGCAGCTCCAGGACAGGGGAACTCGGGGCCAACGTCCTGACTTTC
CASSSRTGELGANVLTF
>16|TRBV11-2|NA|TRBJ2-2|NA
TGTGCCAGCAGCTGGCTCGGGGGAGGAGAAGCCGGGGAGCTGTTTTTT
CASSWLGGGEAGELFF
>18|TRBV4-1|NA|TRBJ2-3|TRBD2
TGCGCCAGCAGCCAAGATCTTATGCGGGAGGAGGTTTGGGATTTGCAGTATTTT
CASSQDLMREEVWDLQYF
>15|TRBV7-2|many|TRBJ2-3|NA
TGTGCCAGCAGCTCGACGCGGCAGGGTACAGATACGCAGTATTTT
CASSSTRQGTDTQYF
>13|TRBV5-4|once|TRBJ1-2|TRBD1
TGTGCCAGCAGCCAACCGGGACAGGATGGCTACACCTTC
CASSQPGQDGYTF
>13|TRBV7-2|many|TRBJ1-2|NA
TGTGCCAGCAGCTTGGAGGCAGGCTATGGCTACACCTTC
CASSLEAGYGYTF
>13|TRBV12-3/TRBV12-4|few|TRBJ1-1|TRBD1
TGTGCCAGCAGTTCGACAGGGGGGAGAGAAGCTTTCTTT
CASSSTGGREAFF
>13|TRBV19|NA|TRBJ1-6|NA
TGTGCCAGTAGTATTGGTTCTGGTTCACCCCTCCACTTT
CASSIGSGSPLHF
>13|TRBV7-6|NA|TRBJ1-5|NA
TGTGCCAGCAGCTTCACCAGCAATCAGCCCCAGCATTTT
CASSFTSNQPQHF
>13|TRBV30|NA|TRBJ1-1|NA
TGTGCCTGGAGTGCCGGGATGAACACTGAAGCTTTCTTT
CAWSAGMNTEAFF